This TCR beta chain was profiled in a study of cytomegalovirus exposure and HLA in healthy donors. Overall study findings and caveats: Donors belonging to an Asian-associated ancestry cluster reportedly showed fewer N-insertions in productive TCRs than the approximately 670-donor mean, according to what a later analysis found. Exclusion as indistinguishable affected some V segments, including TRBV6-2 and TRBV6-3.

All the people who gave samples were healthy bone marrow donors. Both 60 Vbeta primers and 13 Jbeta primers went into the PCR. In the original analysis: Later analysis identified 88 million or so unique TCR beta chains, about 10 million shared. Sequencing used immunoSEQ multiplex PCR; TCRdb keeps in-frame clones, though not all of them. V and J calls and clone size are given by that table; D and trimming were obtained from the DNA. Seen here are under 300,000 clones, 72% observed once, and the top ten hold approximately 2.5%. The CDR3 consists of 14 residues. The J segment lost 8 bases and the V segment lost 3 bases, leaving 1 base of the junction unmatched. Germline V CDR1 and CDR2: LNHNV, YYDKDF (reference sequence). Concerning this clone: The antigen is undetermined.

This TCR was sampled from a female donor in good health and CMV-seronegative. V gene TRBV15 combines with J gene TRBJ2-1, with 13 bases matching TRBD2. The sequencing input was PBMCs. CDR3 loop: CATSRGLAGYEQFF. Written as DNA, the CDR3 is TGTGCCACCAGCAGGGGACTAGCGGGATATGAGCAGTTCTTC.